The 29 T cell receptor beta chains below all came from one sample that was sequenced in a study of beta chain features in type 1 diabetes (dated by TCRdb to between 2018 and 2020). The investigation overall reported the following: A moderate but significant shortening of TCRB CDR3 length was observed in type 1 diabetes patients in all four CD4+ subsets.

No antigen is known for these receptors. The library relied on the immunoSEQ multiplex PCR assay. All of the isolated RNA was reverse transcribed with the High Capacity cDNA Reverse Transcription Kit, so expressed TCRB transcripts were sequenced. TCRdb holds this immuneACCESS table with in-frame rearrangements only. Some clones are missing; in checked studies, unresolved V genes explain under half, and the rest has no known cause. The sample table shows a few hundred thousand clones, and approximately 16% are seen once. Of the sample, roughly 0.015% is held by the ten largest clones. Input material: naive CD4+ T cells from blood. The label giving this sample's cell subset or site can be read as: true naive CD4+ T cells. These TCRs come from a man aged 18-30 years with type 1 diabetes.

This clone showed up just a few times. V is TRBV28 and J is TRBJ2-5; D ambiguous. Trimming removed 3 bases from V and 5 bases from J, with 4 bases in between. The CDR3 runs to 11 residues. Germline loops: CDR1 MDHEN, CDR2 SYDVKM. CDR3 in amino acids: CASSFSETQYF. The CDR3 DNA follows: TGTGCCAGCAGTTTTTCTGAGACCCAGTACTTC.

This clone was seen only a few times. CDR3 bases: TGTGCCAGTAGTATTCGAGCCCTCCATACCATCTATGGCTACACCTTC. Encoded protein: CASSIRALHTIYGYTF. This sequence joins TRBV19 and TRBJ1-2; unclear D gene. CDR3 length: 16 amino acids. CDR1 is LNHDA, CDR2 SQIVND, per germline (reference sequence). Between the trimmed V and J ends, which lost 3 bases and 4 bases, there was a span of 18 bases.

This clone was seen only a few times. V usage is TRBV11-1 and J usage is TRBJ2-2, with TRBD2 matching 12 bases. Germline V gives CDR1 SGHAT, CDR2 FQDESV (reference sequence). The V gene end was trimmed by 5 bases and the J gene end by 5 bases; junction bases not matched to a gene: 6. CDR3 size: 16 residues. The CDR3 DNA sequence: TGTGCCAGCAGCATTCGACTAGCGGGAGCGACCGGGGAGCTGTTTTTT. It yields the protein CASSIRLAGATGELFF.

The chain combines TRBV9 with TRBJ2-5; D is possibly TRBD1 (5 bases). The germline V gene has CDR1 SGDLS and CDR2 YYNGEE. This CDR3 spans 17 amino acids. The V end lost 4 bases, the J end lost 4 bases, and 23 bases lay between the germline ends. CDR3 DNA: TGTGCCAGCAGCCCATTCTCCAGGGCAGGGAATGTAGAGACCCAGTACTTC. Its protein product is CASSPFSRAGNVETQYF.

The CDR3 loop reads CASRGTLGANVLTF. For the CDR3, the DNA is TGCGCCAGCCGGGGAACGTTAGGGGCCAACGTCCTGACTTTC. The rearrangement links TRBV5-1 to TRBJ2-6; TRBD2 might be the D (5 bases). This CDR3 contains 14 residues. The V gene's germline CDR1 is SGHRS and CDR2 YFSETQ. Trimming removed 7 bases from V and 4 bases from J, with 12 bases in between.

There are a few counts of this clone. J is TRBJ1-2 and V is TRBV29-1; D perhaps matches TRBD1 (6 bases). There are 14 residues in the CDR3. Trimming pared 6 bases from V and 2 bases from J, leaving 16 bases between. Per germline, CDR1 SQVTM and CDR2 ANQGSEA. The CDR3 DNA reads TGCAGCGTCACGAAGGGGGGGCAGAACTATGGCTACACCTTC. This translates into CSVTKGGQNYGYTF. The full variable domain, with the rest looked up from reference TRBV29-1 and TRBJ1-2, is SAVISQKPSRDICQRGTSLTIQCQVDSQVTMMFWYRQQPGQSLTLIATANQGSEATYESGFVIDKFPISRPNLTFSTLTVSNMSPEDSSIYLCSVTKGGQNYGYTFGSGTRLTVV.

The V gene is TRBV27, the J gene TRBJ2-3; TRBD2 matches 7 bases. The CDR3 is 14 amino acids. V lost 0 bases and J lost 10; bases outside the gene matches: 7. CDR1 and CDR2 from the germline V gene are MNHEY and SMNVEV (reference sequence). The DNA for the CDR3 is TGTGCCAGCAGTTTATCTTTTTCGGGAGGAGCGCAGTATTTT. This translates into CASSLSFSGGAQYF.

The gene calls are TRBV30 and TRBJ2-1; no firm D call. This CDR3 region has 15 residues. Germline-derived CDR1 and CDR2 are GTSNPN and SVGIG (reference sequence). Trimming shortened V by 1 base and J by 0 bases, and 10 bases separated the two germline ends. This CDR3 is CAWSGSSSSYNEQFF. In DNA form, the CDR3 reads TGTGCCTGGAGTGGTAGCTCCTCCTCCTACAATGAGCAGTTCTTC.

This clone was seen more than once but under ten times. The chain uses TRBV5-6 and TRBJ2-7; perhaps TRBD1 as D (5 bases). Germline CDR1 is SGHDT and CDR2 is YYEEEE. The V end was cut by 4 bases, the J end by 6 bases, with 8 bases between. The CDR3 runs 11 residues. The CDR3, as DNA: TGTGCCAGCAGCACAGGACCCGAGCAGTACTTC. Its translation is CASSTGPEQYF.

This clone turned up a few times. The V call is TRBV5-6, the J call TRBJ1-2; 8 nucleotides align to TRBD1. The trim removed 3 bases at V and 6 bases at J, leaving 7 bases unmatched. CDR3 length: 14 amino acids. Germline CDR1 reads SGHDT; CDR2 reads YYEEEE. CDR3 DNA sequence: TGTGCCAGCAGCTCCCGACAGGGGTTTCATGGCTACACCTTC. Translation gives CASSSRQGFHGYTF.

Concerning this clone itself: This sample also contains other DNA sequences that code for the same CDR3. The chain recombines TRBV28 with TRBJ2-3; D ambiguous. The V gene's germline CDR1 is MDHEN and CDR2 SYDVKM. CDR3 length equals 11 residues. V was clipped by 5 bases and J by 6 bases, with 6 bases between them. The CDR3 DNA follows: TGTGCCAGCAGTCTACGGGATACGCAGTATTTT. Its translation is CASSLRDTQYF. The complete variable domain, with remaining parts taken from reference TRBV28 and TRBJ2-3, reads DVKVTQSSRYLVKRTGEKVFLECVQDMDHENMFWYRQDPGLGLRLIYFSYDVKMKEKGDIPEGYSVSREKKERFSLILESASTNQTSMYLCASSLRDTQYFGPGTRLTVL.

This clone was counted a few times. This chain connects TRBV18 to TRBJ2-1, with D possibly TRBD1 on 5 matching bases. Trimming pared 6 bases from V and 5 bases from J, leaving 11 bases between. Germline V gene data show CDR1 as KGHSH and CDR2 as LQKENI. CDR3 length: 13 amino acids. DNA of the CDR3: TGTGCCAGCTCCGTGGGGCGAGACAATGAGCAGTTCTTC. Translated: CASSVGRDNEQFF.

This clone appeared a few times. The V gene is TRBV7-8, the J gene TRBJ2-5; D unclear. The CDR3 is 14 amino acids. Trimming pared 2 bases from V and 0 bases from J, leaving 7 bases between. CDR1 SGHVS and CDR2 FQNEAQ come from the germline V gene. The CDR3 DNA sequence: TGTGCCAGCAGCTTATTTGAGCACCAAGAGACCCAGTACTTC. Translating it yields CASSLFEHQETQYF.

The rearrangement uses TRBV28 and TRBJ1-5; D not certain. This CDR3 comprises 14 residues. Germline V gene data show CDR1 as MDHEN and CDR2 as SYDVKM. V was cut by 7 bases and J by 1 base, with 11 bases left in between. CDR3 region: CASTPPGSNQPQHF. CDR3 DNA: TGTGCCAGCACCCCACCGGGAAGCAATCAGCCCCAGCATTTT.

In this sample, this clone turned up a few times. The rearrangement links TRBV7-9 to TRBJ1-3; 7 bases align to TRBD1. Germline V gives CDR1 SEHNR, CDR2 FQNEAQ (reference sequence). The length of the CDR3 is 14 residues. V lost 6 bases to trimming and J lost 1 base; unmatched junction nucleotides: 3. The CDR3 loop reads CASRTGRSGNTIYF. The CDR3 nucleotides read TGTGCCAGCAGGACAGGGAGGTCTGGAAACACCATATATTTT.

This clone showed up just a few times. This chain uses TRBV6-5 with TRBJ2-2; D is perhaps TRBD1 (6 bases). From germline, CDR1 is MNHEY and CDR2 SVGAGI. V was shortened by 4 bases and J by 6 bases, with 15 bases between the two germline ends. The CDR3 consists of 15 residues. This chain's CDR3 is CASSSRPDSSGELFF. The CDR3 DNA sequence: TGTGCCAGCAGTTCTCGGCCGGACAGCTCCGGGGAGCTGTTTTTT.

This clone has a handful of counts. Other DNA variants within this sample encode the same CDR3. V and J are TRBV5-1 and TRBJ2-5; D gene ambiguous. The CDR3 loop spans 12 amino acids. Looked up from germline, CDR1 is SGHRS and CDR2 is YFSETQ. V was cut by 2 bases and J by 5 bases, with 7 bases left in between. The CDR3 sequence: CASSLVGETQYF. The CDR3, as DNA: TGCGCCAGCAGCTTAGTCGGGGAGACCCAGTACTTC.

This clone was counted only a few times. The chain combines TRBV28 with TRBJ2-1; TRBD2 matches 8 bases. The ends lost 6 bases at V and 13 bases at J; junction bases unmatched: 8. This CDR3 is built from 12 residues. The germline V gene encodes CDR1 MDHEN and CDR2 SYDVKM. The CDR3 loop is CASRLRGGSQFF. CDR3 coding DNA: TGTGCCAGCAGACTCCGGGGGGGTAGCCAGTTCTTC.

This clone has a handful of counts. The chain recombines TRBV5-4 with TRBJ1-2, with 8 bases fitting TRBD1. V trimming: 5 bases; J trimming: 4 bases; junction bases outside the gene matches: 4. This CDR3 is 13 amino acids long. CDR1 SGHNT and CDR2 YYREEE come from the germline V gene (reference sequence). CDR3 in amino acids: CASRRTGSYGYTF. The CDR3 bases are TGTGCCAGCAGACGGACAGGGAGCTATGGCTACACCTTC.

Concerning this clone: Other DNA sequences from this sample encode an identical CDR3 as well. The CDR3 DNA reads as TGTGCCTGGAGTGTACGGGACACCGGGGAGCTGTTTTTT. The encoded protein is CAWSVRDTGELFF. The rearrangement links TRBV30 to TRBJ2-2; D unclear. The V end lost 0 bases, the J end lost 3 bases, and 5 bases lay between the germline ends. The CDR3 is 13 amino acids. Germline V CDR1 and CDR2: GTSNPN, SVGIG (reference sequence).

Only a few counts were recorded for this clone. The V call is TRBV30, the J call TRBJ2-6; the D gene is possibly TRBD1 (5 bases). V was clipped by 3 bases and J by 0 bases, with 9 bases between them. Germline V lookup: CDR1 GTSNPN, CDR2 SVGIG (reference sequence). CDR3 length: 15 residues. The CDR3 DNA reads TGTGCCTGGAGGGCAGGACACTCTGGGGCCAACGTCCTGACTTTC. It yields the protein CAWRAGHSGANVLTF.

This clone was counted between two and nine times. The rearrangement joins TRBV7-8 to TRBJ1-2, with 7 positions matching TRBD1. In germline, CDR1 is SGHVS, CDR2 FQNEAQ. V lost 4 bases, J lost 3 bases, and 5 bases stayed unmatched. This CDR3 is 14 amino acids long. CDR3 DNA sequence: TGTGCCAGCAGCTCCGACAGGGATTACTATGGCTACACCTTC. Its protein is CASSSDRDYYGYTF.

The chain joins TRBV30 to TRBJ2-3; 9 nucleotides line up with TRBD1. This CDR3 region has 15 residues. Germline assignment: CDR1 GTSNPN and CDR2 SVGIG (reference sequence). V shed 1 base, J shed 5 bases, and the junction held 7 bases outside the gene matches. The CDR3: CAWSAGQGRIDTQYF. The CDR3 DNA sequence: TGTGCCTGGAGTGCGGGACAGGGACGTATAGATACGCAGTATTTT.

The chain has TRBV28 and TRBJ1-1; 9 nucleotides align to TRBD1. The CDR3 length is 15 residues. Germline assignment: CDR1 MDHEN and CDR2 SYDVKM. V shed 3 bases and J 4 bases; nucleotides not matched to a gene: 6. The CDR3 nucleotides read TGTGCCAGCAGTTTGGGAACAGGGGGCGGCACTGAAGCTTTCTTT. Amino acids: CASSLGTGGGTEAFF.

The CDR3 spells CASSRQTGYTF. The CDR3 bases are TGTGCCAGCAGTAGACAGACAGGCTACACCTTC. The V call is TRBV6-5, the J call TRBJ1-2, with a possible D match to TRBD1 (5 bases). V dropped 5 bases and J dropped 8 bases, with 9 bases sitting between them. The CDR3 totals 11 residues. Germline V CDR1 and CDR2: MNHEY, SVGAGI.

The chain joins TRBV18 to TRBJ1-4; 7 bases agree with TRBD1. The CDR3 is 17 residues long. CDR1 and CDR2 (germline): KGHSH, LQKENI. The ends lost 3 bases at V and 3 bases at J; junction bases unmatched: 10. The CDR3 DNA follows: TGTGCCAGCTCACCCTCAAGGGGGCCAGGGGCTAATGAAAAACTGTTTTTT. This gives the protein CASSPSRGPGANEKLFF.

This clone was seen just once. V and J are TRBV5-1 and TRBJ2-7; D perhaps matches TRBD2 (6 bases). The CDR3 consists of 15 residues. With 0 bases removed from V and 5 bases from J, the gap between germline ends came to 15 bases. CDR1 SGHRS and CDR2 YFSETQ come from the germline V gene. The CDR3 DNA is TGCGCCAGCAGCTTGGACGGACGGGGGTTTGACGAGCAGTACTTC. Amino acids: CASSLDGRGFDEQYF.

CDR3 bases: TGTGCCAGTAGTATAGGTATCACTAGAGACAATGAGCAGTTCTTC. It is translated as CASSIGITRDNEQFF. V is TRBV19 and J is TRBJ2-1; D possibly corresponds to TRBD2 (5 bases). Per the germline V gene, CDR1 is LNHDA and CDR2 is SQIVND (reference sequence). The V and J ends lost 1 base and 5 bases respectively, with 12 bases between them. This CDR3 comprises 15 residues.

This chain uses TRBV15 with TRBJ2-4; D is unresolved. Trimming pared 0 bases from V and 9 bases from J, leaving 24 bases between. Germline CDR1 is LNHNV and CDR2 is YYDKDF (reference sequence). This CDR3 region has 18 residues. CDR3 loop: CATSRDEYMAATRGIQYF. CDR3 coding DNA: TGTGCCACCAGCAGAGATGAGTATATGGCAGCCACACGAGGCATTCAGTACTTC.